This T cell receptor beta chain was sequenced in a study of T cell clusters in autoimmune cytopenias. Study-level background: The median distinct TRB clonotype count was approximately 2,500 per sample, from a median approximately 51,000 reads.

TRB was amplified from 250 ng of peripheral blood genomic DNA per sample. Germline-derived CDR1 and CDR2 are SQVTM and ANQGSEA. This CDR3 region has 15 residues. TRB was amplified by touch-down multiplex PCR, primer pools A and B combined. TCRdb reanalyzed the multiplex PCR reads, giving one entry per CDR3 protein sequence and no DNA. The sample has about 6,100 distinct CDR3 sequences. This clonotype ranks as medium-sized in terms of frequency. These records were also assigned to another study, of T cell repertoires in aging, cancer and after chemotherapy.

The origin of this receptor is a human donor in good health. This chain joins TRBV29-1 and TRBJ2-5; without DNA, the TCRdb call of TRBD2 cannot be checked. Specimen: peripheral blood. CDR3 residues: CSVDRSGGAGETQYF.